The 9 T cell receptor beta chains below were found in one sample sequenced in a study of shared clonotypes between healthy human individuals. The assay was immunoSEQ multiplex PCR, and TCRdb's table has in-frame clones only and misses some. The profile shows a few million clones, approximately 95% of them singletons. The sample was naive CD4+ T cells sorted from blood. Subset indicated: CD45RA+ positively selected. The receptors come from a man between 18 and 35 years old in good health.

The chain links TRBV19 to TRBJ1-5; TRBD1 is a possible D gene (6 bases). The V and J ends lost 6 bases and 0 bases respectively, with 9 bases between them. Germline values: CDR1 LNHDA, CDR2 SQIVND (reference sequence). The CDR3 spans 14 residues. The DNA of the CDR3 is TGTGCCAGTAGGGCAGGGGCTAGCAATCAGCCCCAGCATTTT. Translated, it gives CASRAGASNQPQHF.

A note on this clone: Other DNA sequences in this sample translate to the same CDR3. V gene TRBV4-1 combines with J gene TRBJ2-1; D unresolved. With 1 base removed from V and 0 bases from J, the gap between germline ends came to 10 bases. The CDR3 has 16 amino acids. CDR1 is MGHRA, CDR2 YSYEKL, per germline. CDR3 nucleotides: TGCGCCAGCAGCCAAGGTGGAAGGAGCTCCTACAATGAGCAGTTCTTC. It yields the protein CASSQGGRSSYNEQFF.

The chain joins TRBV6-5 to TRBJ2-5; 8 nucleotides agree with TRBD1. Germline V gene data show CDR1 as MNHEY and CDR2 as SVGAGI. V shed 2 bases, J shed 5 bases, and the junction held 10 bases outside the gene matches. This CDR3 spans 16 amino acids. CDR3 protein: CASSYGNRGNMETQYF. DNA for the CDR3: TGTGCCAGCAGTTACGGCAACAGGGGGAATATGGAGACCCAGTACTTC.

J is TRBJ2-5 and V is TRBV1. TRBV1 is listed as a pseudogene. CDR3 length: 16 amino acids. CDR3 in amino acids: CTSSPRTGLIQETQYF. CDR3 nucleotide sequence: TGCACCAGCAGCCCGAGGACCGGCCTAATCCAAGAGACCCAGTACTTC.

V gene TRBV6-1 combines with J gene TRBJ2-7; 10 bases are shared with TRBD2. The germline gives CDR1 MNHNS, CDR2 SASEGT. The CDR3 has 15 amino acids. V shed 6 bases and J 2 bases; nucleotides not matched to a gene: 7. CDR3 amino acids: CASSLRTSGTYEQYF. The CDR3 DNA reads as TGTGCCAGCAGCTTACGGACTAGCGGCACCTACGAGCAGTACTTC.

The chain is built from TRBV6-4 and TRBJ2-1; 11 positions match TRBD2. The CDR3 covers 15 residues. CDR1 and CDR2 from the germline V gene are MRHNA and SNTAGT. With V trimmed by 9 bases and J by 7 bases, 11 bases remained unmatched. The CDR3 here is CASRLAGSPGNEQFF. DNA for the CDR3: TGTGCCAGTAGACTAGCGGGAAGTCCGGGGAATGAGCAGTTCTTC.

The chain carries TRBV4-3 and TRBJ2-1, with 12 positions matching TRBD2. Germline V gene lookup returns CDR1 LGHNA and CDR2 YSLEER. Trimming removed 4 bases from V and 4 bases from J; junction bases left unmatched: 5. CDR3 length: 16 residues. The CDR3 spells CASSPLLAGGYNEQFF. CDR3 DNA: TGCGCCAGCAGCCCCTTACTAGCGGGAGGTTACAATGAGCAGTTCTTC.

V and J are TRBV11-2 and TRBJ2-3; unclear D gene. This CDR3 spans 13 amino acids. CDR1 SGHAT and CDR2 FQNNGV come from the germline V gene. The V gene lost 0 bases and the J gene lost 12 bases, with 13 bases spanning the gap. In nucleotides, the CDR3 is TGTGCCAGCAGCTTAGATGGTAGGGTAAACCAGTATTTT. As protein: CASSLDGRVNQYF.

The rearrangement uses TRBV9 and TRBJ2-1; D possibly corresponds to TRBD1 (7 bases). This CDR3 has 16 residues. V was clipped by 7 bases and J by 3 bases, with 20 bases between them. Germline V gene lookup returns CDR1 SGDLS and CDR2 YYNGEE. The CDR3, as DNA: TGTGCCAGCGGTCAGGGGGTAGCGGCAGGCTACAATGAGCAGTTCTTC. Protein sequence: CASGQGVAAGYNEQFF.